The next 26 T cell receptor beta chains were all read from a single sample in a study of T-cell memory formation after mild COVID-19. TCRdb re-analysed the 5' RACE reads in MiXCR, keeping a single row per CDR3 protein. Seen here are 95,000 to 120,000 distinct CDR3 sequences, about 20% observed once, and the top ten hold roughly 37%. Sequenced sample: PBMCs or a T cell subset sorted from them (not recorded which). The source is a man aged 18 to 29 who had mild COVID-19 (a few samples of this study predate the infection). Cell type and time point are not known.

This sequence joins TRBV12-3 or TRBV12-4 and TRBJ2-7; weak D call: TRBD1 (6 bases). This CDR3 contains 14 residues. V dropped 6 bases and J dropped 3 bases, with 15 bases sitting between them. The CDR3 here is CASSPRSGVYEQYF. The CDR3 region has the DNA TGTGCCAGCAGCCCCAGGTCAGGGGTCTACGAGCAGTACTTC.

This clonotype was seen a few times. CDR3: CASSGNGRASSSTDTQYF. The CDR3 DNA reads as TGCGCCAGCAGCGGTAACGGGAGGGCTTCATCTAGCACAGATACGCAGTATTTT. This chain joins TRBV4-1 and TRBJ2-3; 8 nucleotides align to TRBD2. Germline V gene sequence: CDR1 MGHRA, CDR2 YSYEKL. This CDR3 comprises 18 residues. Germline trimming cut 5 bases from V and 0 bases from J; bases unmatched to any gene: 13.

This clonotype was seen more than once but under ten times. The chain joins TRBV6-5 to TRBJ1-3, with TRBD1 as a possible D gene (6 bases). The length of the CDR3 is 15 residues. V lost 2 bases and J 0 bases, leaving 8 bases between the germline ends. Germline V gene sequence: CDR1 MNHEY, CDR2 SVGAGI. In nucleotides, the CDR3 is TGTGCCAGCAGTTACCAGGGGTTCTCTGGAAACACCATATATTTT. Translated: CASSYQGFSGNTIYF.

V gene TRBV7-2 combines with J gene TRBJ2-7, with a weak D call TRBD2 (6 bases). V lost 8 bases and J lost 6, with 14 bases in between. CDR1 SGHTA and CDR2 FQGNSA come from the germline V gene. This CDR3 comprises 12 residues. The CDR3 bases are TGTGCCAGCCTGGGGCTAGCGAGCGAGCAGTACTTC. Translation gives CASLGLASEQYF.

This clonotype has a handful of counts. This chain joins TRBV7-9 and TRBJ2-2; D unresolved. Trimming left V 4 bases short and J 4 bases short, with 4 bases between. Per the germline V gene, CDR1 is SEHNR and CDR2 is FQNEAQ (reference sequence). This CDR3 is 12 amino acids long. The CDR3 loop reads CASSSFTGELFF. CDR3 nucleotide sequence: TGTGCCAGCAGCTCGTTCACCGGGGAGCTGTTTTTT.

This clonotype was observed at least ten times. The chain recombines TRBV7-6 with TRBJ2-5, with D uncertain. V was trimmed by 1 base and J by 2 bases, leaving 8 bases between them. Germline values: CDR1 SGHVS, CDR2 FNYEAQ. The CDR3 loop spans 14 amino acids. The CDR3 is CASSLVHGQETQYF. CDR3 coding DNA: TGTGCCAGCAGCTTAGTGCACGGACAAGAGACCCAGTACTTC. Full variable domain (rest looked up from reference TRBV7-6 and TRBJ2-5): GAGVSQSPRYKVTKRGQDVALRCDPISGHVSLYWYRQALGQGPEFLTYFNYEAQQDKSGLPNDRFSAERPEGSISTLTIQRTEQRDSAMYRCASSLVHGQETQYFGPGTRLLVL.

The chain uses TRBV21-1 and TRBJ2-7; TRBD1 is the table's D call, not checked against the DNA. TRBV21-1 constitutes a pseudogene. The CDR3 spans 15 residues. The CDR3 loop reads CASSKARQGPYEQYF. CDR3 sequence (DNA): TGTGCCAGCAGCAAAGCGCGACAGGGCCCATACGAGCAGTACTTC.

As to this clonotype: One end of the junction does not line up with germline, which may come from a read error. V and J are TRBV7-2 and TRBJ2-5, with 9 bases fitting TRBD2. Germline CDR1 reads SGHTA; CDR2 reads FQGNSA. CDR3 size: 14 residues. In DNA form, the CDR3 reads TGTGCCAGCAGCCTAGCGGGGCGGGGGGAGACCCAGTACTTC. Encoded protein: CASSLAGRGETQYF.

This clonotype was observed a handful of times. This sequence joins TRBV12-3 or TRBV12-4 and TRBJ2-3; D call uncertain. Trimming cost V 6 bases and J 3 bases, with 16 bases left between them. The length of the CDR3 is 15 residues. DNA for the CDR3: TGTGCCAGCAGGACCGGTCTTACCAGAACAGATACGCAGTATTTT. Encoded protein: CASRTGLTRTDTQYF.

This CDR3 is CASRGASNQPQHF. The CDR3, as DNA: TGTGCCAGCCGCGGTGCGAGCAATCAGCCCCAGCATTTT. The chain couples TRBV27 to TRBJ1-5; D call uncertain. Germline CDR1 is MNHEY and CDR2 is SMNVEV (reference sequence). Trimming shortened V by 8 bases and J by 1 base, and 9 bases separated the two germline ends. The CDR3 covers 13 residues.

The V call is TRBV9, the J call TRBJ1-4; 10 bases fit TRBD1. Germline V lookup: CDR1 SGDLS, CDR2 YYNGEE. Trimming removed 6 bases from V and 6 bases from J; junction bases left unmatched: 5. CDR3 length: 14 residues. This chain's CDR3 is CASTGQGDDEKLFF. CDR3 DNA sequence: TGTGCCAGCACCGGACAGGGGGATGATGAAAAACTGTTTTTT.

This chain uses TRBV21-1 with TRBJ2-7; TRBD1 was called by the table and not checked on the DNA. TRBV21-1 is reported as a pseudogene. The CDR3 contains 15 residues. CDR3 in DNA: TGTGCCAGCAGCAAGGGGGACAGGGGTACTTGCGAGCAGTACGTC. It yields the protein CASSKGDRGTCEQYV.

The chain joins TRBV7-9 to TRBJ2-6; D ambiguous. In germline, CDR1 is SEHNR, CDR2 FQNEAQ (reference sequence). CDR3 length equals 15 residues. The V end lost 5 bases, the J end lost 4 bases, and 12 bases lay between the germline ends. The CDR3 here is CASSPTRLGANVLTF. CDR3 bases: TGTGCCAGCAGCCCCACGCGGCTCGGGGCCAACGTCCTGACTTTC.

J is TRBJ2-7 and V is TRBV23-1; 10 bases are shared with TRBD1. TRBV23-1 is recorded as an ORF, its role being uncertain. V trimming: 8 bases; J trimming: 3 bases; junction bases outside the gene matches: 7. CDR3 length: 14 amino acids. The CDR3, as DNA: TGCGCCAGCGGCCGGGACAGGGGTCGCTACGAGCAGTACGTC. Translated, it gives CASGRDRGRYEQYV.

V usage is TRBV7-8 and J usage is TRBJ2-7; possible D gene TRBD2, 6 bases. The CDR3 spans 15 residues. Trimming pared 4 bases from V and 0 bases from J, leaving 13 bases between. Germline CDR1 and CDR2: SGHVS and FQNEAQ. CDR3 amino acids: CASSSEGRSSYEQYV. In nucleotides, the CDR3 is TGTGCCAGCAGCTCGGAGGGACGGAGCTCCTACGAGCAGTACGTC.

The CDR3 DNA follows: TGCGCCAGCAGGCAAGATAGCGGGGGGGCACGCAATGAGCAGTTCTTC. It codes for CASRQDSGGARNEQFF. The J gene is TRBJ2-1, the V gene TRBV5-1; 11 nucleotides line up with TRBD2. The CDR3 is 16 amino acids. Per the germline V gene, CDR1 is SGHRS and CDR2 is YFSETQ. Trimming at V came to 5 bases and at J to 6 bases, leaving 10 bases not matched to a gene. Using reference TRBV5-1 and TRBJ2-1 for the parts outside the CDR3, the full variable domain is KAGVTQTPRYLIKTRGQQVTLSCSPISGHRSVSWYQQTPGQGLQFLFEYFSETQRNKGNFPGRFSGRQFSNSRSEMNVSTLELGDSALYLCASRQDSGGARNEQFFGPGTRLTVL.

The chain is built from TRBV7-9 and TRBJ1-2; maybe TRBD1 (6 bases). This CDR3 contains 14 residues. V was shortened by 5 bases and J by 0 bases, with 10 bases between the two germline ends. The germline CDR1 and CDR2 sequences are SEHNR and FQNEAQ (reference sequence). CDR3 amino acids: CASSRGQTNYGYTF. CDR3 nucleotides: TGTGCCAGCAGCCGGGGGCAAACTAACTATGGCTACACCTTC.

The rearrangement links TRBV6-5 to TRBJ2-2; D call uncertain. The CDR3 totals 14 residues. The V and J ends lost 2 bases and 6 bases respectively, with 10 bases between them. From germline, CDR1 is MNHEY and CDR2 SVGAGI. The CDR3 region has the DNA TGTGCCAGCAGTTACATGACAAGGCCCGGGGAGCTGTTTTTT. Residues: CASSYMTRPGELFF.

Only a few counts were recorded for this clonotype. The chain is built from TRBV7-9 and TRBJ1-5, with D perhaps TRBD1 (5 bases). Germline V gene data show CDR1 as SEHNR and CDR2 as FQNEAQ (reference sequence). V shed 5 bases and J shed 4 bases, with 12 bases lying between them. There are 14 residues in the CDR3. In nucleotides, the CDR3 is TGTGCCAGCAGCAGGGGCGAGGGAAATCAGCCCCAGCATTTT. Translated: CASSRGEGNQPQHF. The complete variable domain, with remaining parts taken from reference TRBV7-9 and TRBJ1-5, reads DTGVSQNPRHKITKRGQNVTFRCDPISEHNRLYWYRQTLGQGPEFLTYFQNEAQLEKSRLLSDRFSAERPKGSFSTLEIQRTEQGDSAMYLCASSRGEGNQPQHFGDGTRLSIL.

This clonotype was counted a few times. The genes are TRBV6-5 and TRBJ1-6; unclear D gene. Germline values: CDR1 MNHEY, CDR2 SVGAGI. CDR3 length: 14 amino acids. The V end was cut by 1 base, the J end by 5 bases, with 6 bases between. The CDR3 reads CASSYLADNSPLHF. The DNA of the CDR3 is TGTGCCAGCAGTTACTTAGCGGATAATTCACCCCTCCACTTT.

The J gene is TRBJ2-2, the V gene TRBV29-1, with D possibly matching TRBD2 (5 bases). Per germline, CDR1 SQVTM and CDR2 ANQGSEA. The germline V and J ends were trimmed by 2 bases and 7 bases, with 8 bases remaining between them. The CDR3 sequence is 12 residues long. The CDR3 reads CSVERGNGELFF. The CDR3, as DNA: TGCAGCGTTGAACGGGGTAACGGGGAGCTGTTTTTT.

The V gene is TRBV25-1, the J gene TRBJ1-1; D call uncertain. Trimming cost V 8 bases and J 4 bases, with 14 bases left between them. CDR3 length equals 13 residues. The V gene's germline CDR1 is MGHDK and CDR2 SYGVNS. This CDR3 is CASLKSPSTEAFF. CDR3 DNA: TGTGCCAGCCTCAAATCCCCTTCCACTGAAGCTTTCTTT.

In this sample, this clonotype turned up a few times. The chain joins TRBV6-5 to TRBJ1-2; TRBD1 agrees at 7 bases. The CDR3 has 13 amino acids. Trimming took 10 bases from V and 5 from J; bases not matched to a gene: 10. Per germline, CDR1 MNHEY and CDR2 SVGAGI. CDR3 region: CATLNRGSYGYTF. The CDR3 DNA follows: TGTGCCACCTTAAACAGGGGCTCATATGGCTACACCTTC.

This clonotype was counted ten times or more. The rearrangement links TRBV4-1 to TRBJ2-2, with 9 bases fitting TRBD1. Germline assignment: CDR1 MGHRA and CDR2 YSYEKL. The CDR3 is 15 amino acids. The V gene end was trimmed by 4 bases and the J gene end by 8 bases; junction bases not matched to a gene: 8. Here the CDR3 reads CASSRPQGALGELFF. The CDR3 DNA reads as TGCGCCAGCAGCCGACCACAGGGGGCCTTAGGGGAGCTGTTTTTT.

This clonotype has more than one count but fewer than ten. The chain joins TRBV6-5 to TRBJ2-1; TRBD1 is a possible D gene (5 bases). This CDR3 contains 14 residues. The germline gives CDR1 MNHEY, CDR2 SVGAGI. Trimming took 7 bases from V and 10 from J, leaving 20 bases between them. The DNA for the CDR3 is TGTGCCAGCACCCCCCAAATGGGGCTCAGGGAGCAGTTCTTC. This encodes CASTPQMGLREQFF.

This clonotype was detected many times. The gene calls are TRBV20-1 and TRBJ2-1; 12 positions agree with TRBD2. Trimming took 5 bases from V and 3 from J; bases not matched to a gene: 8. Germline CDR1 reads DFQATT; CDR2 reads SNEGSKA (reference sequence). The CDR3 sequence is 16 residues long. CDR3 sequence reads: CSAPPRTSGDYNEQFF. CDR3 DNA sequence: TGCAGTGCTCCTCCAAGGACTAGCGGGGACTACAATGAGCAGTTCTTC.